This T cell receptor (beta chain) was observed in a study of CD8 T cells in ankylosing spondylitis (dated by TCRdb to 2016 to 2017). Background for the entire study: T cell receptor beta repertoires were profiled in healthy donors and ankylosing spondylitis patients so that disease-linked TCR variants could be found. The full study cohort was made up of about 24 ankylosing spondylitis patients and around 100 healthy donors. Peripheral blood was sampled, and synovial fluid was additionally collected from ankylosing spondylitis patients.

The paper as a whole reports these results and caveats: Significant enrichment of the disease-linked clones was reported in matched synovial fluid samples from ankylosing spondylitis patients. The disease-linked clones had a CD8+ phenotype and were found at relatively low frequencies in peripheral blood. A TCR beta motif made up of about eight highly homologous amino acid variants appeared to be characteristic of blood from ankylosing spondylitis patients. Some motif variants were previously reported in synovial fluid and blood of reactive arthritis patients, suggesting common disease-initiation mechanisms.

The CDR1 and CDR2 encoded by the germline V gene are SGHAT and FQNNGV. Including cysteine and phenylalanine, the CDR3 has 16 amino acids. Only the CDR3 region is kept as DNA, spanning 48 bases read in frame from base 1. V and J are truncated by 2 bases and 1 base respectively, leaving an intervening sequence of 15 bases. This sample was sequenced with an Illumina HiSeq 2500. Quantitative 5'-RACE with molecular barcodes was the method used to prepare the TCR beta libraries. In the original analysis: Disease-linked TCR variants were identified with a new computational method built on a probabilistic model of VDJ rearrangement. TCRdb redid the processing of the public reads, applying fastp at Q25 and MiXCR, and retained in-frame beta chains. Rows are combined by CDR3 protein, so each entry shows the most common genes and DNA. The V and J calls reflect TCRdb's pipeline rather than the authors' work. This sample gives approximately 540,000 distinct CDR3 sequences in total; roughly 13% of them show up just once. The ten most abundant clones make up around 6.8% of the sample.

This clonotype was picked up many times. Its antigen is still unknown. Within one base of it there is no much larger clone, and no base qualities were kept. The chain is assembled from TRBV11-2 and TRBJ2-7; possibly the D gene is TRBD2, per 6 matching bases. Material for sequencing was blood, either unsorted or a sorted T cell fraction (not recorded which). The TCR was taken from a male donor with ankylosing spondylitis. The nucleotide sequence is given as TGTGCCAGCAGCTTACTAGGGGCGGGAACTTCCTACGAGCAGTACTTC. Its protein is CASSLLGAGTSYEQYF.